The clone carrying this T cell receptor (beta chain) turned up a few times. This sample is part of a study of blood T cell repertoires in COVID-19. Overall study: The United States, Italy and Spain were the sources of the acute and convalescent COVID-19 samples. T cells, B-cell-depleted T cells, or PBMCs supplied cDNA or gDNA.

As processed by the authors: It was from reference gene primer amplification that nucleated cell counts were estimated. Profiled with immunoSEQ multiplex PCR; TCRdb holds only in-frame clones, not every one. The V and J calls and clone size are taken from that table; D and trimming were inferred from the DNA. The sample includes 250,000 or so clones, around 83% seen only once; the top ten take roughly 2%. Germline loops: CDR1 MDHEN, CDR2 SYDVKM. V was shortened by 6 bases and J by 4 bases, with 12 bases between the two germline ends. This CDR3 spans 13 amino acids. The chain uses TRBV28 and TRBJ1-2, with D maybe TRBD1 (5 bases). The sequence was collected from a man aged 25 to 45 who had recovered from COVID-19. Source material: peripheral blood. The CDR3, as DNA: TGTGCCAGCAGCAGCGGGACGGCCTATGGCTACACCTTC. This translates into CASSSGTAYGYTF.